Shown below are 29 T cell receptor beta chains from a single sample sequenced in a study of cytomegalovirus exposure and HLA in healthy donors. 13 Jbeta primers and 60 Vbeta primers were used for the PCR. TCRdb keeps only in-frame clones here, not all; method: immunoSEQ multiplex PCR. This repertoire includes 150,000 to 250,000 clones. Sequenced sample: PBMCs. The receptors come from a boy aged 5-17 years in good health and CMV-seronegative.

V is TRBV7-9 and J is TRBJ1-6; possible D gene TRBD1, 5 bases. V lost 1 base to trimming and J lost 13 bases, with 14 bases between them. Germline CDR1 is SEHNR and CDR2 is FQNEAQ (reference sequence). This CDR3 region has 14 residues. CDR3 DNA: TGTGCCAGCAGCTTAGGACAGCCGTCAGTCCCCCTCCACTTT. Protein sequence: CASSLGQPSVPLHF.

This sequence joins TRBV6-1 and TRBJ2-3, with D perhaps TRBD2 (6 bases). The CDR3 runs to 17 residues. The germline CDR1 and CDR2 sequences are MNHNS and SASEGT. The V gene lost 3 bases and the J gene lost 7 bases, with 23 bases spanning the gap. The CDR3 DNA reads TGTGCCAGCAGTGACCCCCTCCGTAGCGGAACTCGAAATACGCAGTATTTT. This gives the protein CASSDPLRSGTRNTQYF.

This rearrangement joins TRBV4-1 to TRBJ2-7; TRBD1 matches 10 bases. The germline gives CDR1 MGHRA, CDR2 YSYEKL. The CDR3 runs to 17 residues. J lost 5 bases, V lost 3 bases, and 13 bases had no gene match. The DNA for the CDR3 is TGCGCCAGCAGCCACCCCTCCGGGACAGGGGTTACCCACGAGCAGTACTTC. Translating it yields CASSHPSGTGVTHEQYF.

The CDR3 reads CASGDSTYEQYF. The CDR3 nucleotides read TGTGCCAGCGGGGACAGCACCTACGAGCAGTACTTC. The chain links TRBV7-9 to TRBJ2-7; 7 bases agree with TRBD1. Trimming removed 8 bases from V and 2 bases from J; junction bases left unmatched: 3. This CDR3 region has 12 residues. Germline loops: CDR1 SEHNR, CDR2 FQNEAQ (reference sequence).

The V and J genes are TRBV5-4 and TRBJ1-1, with D unresolved. The CDR3 covers 14 residues. V lost 7 bases to trimming and J lost 1 base, with 14 bases between them. Germline V gene sequence: CDR1 SGHNT, CDR2 YYREEE (reference sequence). The CDR3 reads CASLRNGPNTEAFF. The DNA of the CDR3 is TGTGCCAGCTTGCGGAACGGTCCGAACACTGAAGCTTTCTTT.

The V call is TRBV4-2, the J call TRBJ1-6; unclear D gene. From germline, CDR1 is LGHNA and CDR2 YNFKEQ. Between the trimmed V and J ends, which lost 0 bases and 7 bases, there was a span of 10 bases. The CDR3 extends over 15 amino acids. The CDR3 here is CASSQEGGLNSPLHF. CDR3 DNA sequence: TGTGCCAGCAGCCAAGAGGGAGGGTTAAATTCACCCCTCCACTTT.

The chain carries TRBV30 and TRBJ2-4; 13 positions agree with TRBD2. The CDR3 has 16 amino acids. Germline lookup yields CDR1 GTSNPN and CDR2 SVGIG (reference sequence). Unmatched junction bases numbered 12, after V lost 7 bases and J lost 6 bases. The CDR3 is CASQGGLAGLGNIQYF. DNA for the CDR3: TGTGCCTCTCAAGGGGGACTAGCGGGGCTCGGAAACATTCAGTACTTC.

The V gene is TRBV4-1, the J gene TRBJ1-5; 8 nucleotides agree with TRBD1. The germline V gene encodes CDR1 MGHRA and CDR2 YSYEKL. V was clipped by 3 bases and J by 6 bases; unmatched bases: 10. The CDR3 extends over 16 amino acids. The CDR3 nucleotides are TGCGCCAGCAGCCAGCCGATCCAGGGGGCGCGTCAGCCCCAGCATTTT. It is translated as CASSQPIQGARQPQHF.

V is TRBV5-1 and J is TRBJ2-5, with TRBD2 matching 8 bases. The CDR3 extends over 14 amino acids. Germline trimming cut 0 bases from V and 5 bases from J; bases unmatched to any gene: 3. Germline lookup yields CDR1 SGHRS and CDR2 YFSETQ. The CDR3 here is CASSLDTGGETQYF. In DNA, the CDR3 is TGCGCCAGCAGCTTGGATACGGGGGGGGAGACCCAGTACTTC.

The V gene is TRBV5-4, the J gene TRBJ2-7; D is possibly TRBD2 (6 bases). Deletions cut 0 bases from V and 7 bases from J, with 17 bases between. CDR1 SGHNT and CDR2 YYREEE come from the germline V gene (reference sequence). This CDR3 contains 15 residues. The CDR3 spells CASSLASPGGDEQYF. CDR3 sequence (DNA): TGTGCCAGCAGCTTGGCCAGCCCGGGCGGGGATGAGCAGTACTTC.

V usage is TRBV7-9 and J usage is TRBJ2-1; D gene ambiguous. V lost 3 bases, J lost 10 bases, and 7 bases lay in between. The CDR3 loop spans 11 amino acids. Germline CDR1 SEHNR, CDR2 FQNEAQ (reference sequence). The CDR3 coding sequence is TGTGCCAGCAGCTTCAGGCAGGAGCAGTTCTTC. Encoded protein: CASSFRQEQFF.

The chain joins TRBV7-2 to TRBJ1-1; the match to TRBD1 covers 10 bases. CDR1 is SGHTA, CDR2 FQGNSA, per germline. Losses at the gene ends were 6 bases for V and 1 base for J; bases not matched to a gene: 2. This CDR3 has 14 residues. The CDR3 bases are TGTGCCAGCAGACGGGACAGGGGGAACACTGAAGCTTTCTTT. Translating it yields CASRRDRGNTEAFF.

CDR3 sequence: CAGGGELYNEQFF. The CDR3 DNA sequence: TGTGCCGGGGGGGGAGAGCTCTACAATGAGCAGTTCTTC. The chain uses TRBV21-1 and TRBJ2-1; the DNA was not compared with TRBD2, the D call given in the table. TRBV21-1 is recorded as a pseudogene. The CDR3 consists of 13 residues.

The chain joins TRBV10-3 to TRBJ2-6; 8 bases align to TRBD1. V trimming: 4 bases; J trimming: 0 bases; junction bases outside the gene matches: 5. From germline, CDR1 is ENHRY and CDR2 SYGVKD. The CDR3 has 17 residues. In nucleotides, the CDR3 is TGTGCCATCAGTGGAGGACAGGGTTACTCTGGGGCCAACGTCCTGACTTTC. Translated: CAISGGQGYSGANVLTF.

The chain has TRBV6-5 and TRBJ1-1; D may be TRBD1 (5 bases). Germline CDR1 is MNHEY and CDR2 is SVGAGI. V shed 0 bases and J shed 3 bases, with 8 bases lying between them. The CDR3 runs 14 residues. As DNA, the CDR3 is TGTGCCAGCAGTTACTCAGGGGATTACACTGAAGCTTTCTTT. This encodes CASSYSGDYTEAFF.

V gene TRBV4-1 combines with J gene TRBJ1-1; 11 positions agree with TRBD1. The CDR3 totals 15 residues. The trim removed 0 bases at V and 6 bases at J, leaving 3 bases unmatched. The germline CDR1 and CDR2 sequences are MGHRA and YSYEKL. CDR3: CASSQEGQGGSEAFF. The CDR3 DNA is TGCGCCAGCAGCCAAGAGGGACAGGGGGGCTCTGAAGCTTTCTTT.

The DNA for the CDR3 is TGCAGCGTTGAATCTTGGGAGAGCTCTGGAAACACCATATATTTT. Its translation: CSVESWESSGNTIYF. The chain uses TRBV29-1 and TRBJ1-3, with D unclear. CDR1 SQVTM and CDR2 ANQGSEA come from the germline V gene. The CDR3 is 15 residues long. Trimming removed 2 bases at V and 0 bases at J, with 11 bases between.

V and J are TRBV7-9 and TRBJ1-4, with a possible D match to TRBD1 (5 bases). CDR3 length: 15 amino acids. Trimming shortened V by 5 bases and J by 3 bases, and 13 bases separated the two germline ends. Looked up from germline, CDR1 is SEHNR and CDR2 is FQNEAQ (reference sequence). The chain's CDR3 is CASSPQTVSNEKLFF. The CDR3 DNA is TGTGCCAGCAGCCCTCAGACAGTTTCTAATGAAAAACTGTTTTTT.

This chain links TRBV9 with TRBJ2-2, with TRBD2 as a possible D gene (6 bases). Germline V gives CDR1 SGDLS, CDR2 YYNGEE. This CDR3 comprises 15 residues. Between the trimmed V and J ends, which lost 8 bases and 1 base, there was a span of 15 bases. The CDR3 is CASRAGGVNTGELFF. The CDR3, as DNA: TGTGCCAGTCGGGCCGGCGGGGTGAACACCGGGGAGCTGTTTTTT.

V gene TRBV7-2 combines with J gene TRBJ1-5, with D hard to call. This CDR3 has 13 amino acids. Trimming shortened V by 5 bases and J by 3 bases, and 8 bases separated the two germline ends. Germline V gives CDR1 SGHTA, CDR2 FQGNSA. The CDR3 DNA reads TGTGCCAGCAGCCGAAGCCTCAATCAGCCCCAGCATTTT. It yields the protein CASSRSLNQPQHF.

The chain links TRBV6-5 to TRBJ2-2; possible D gene TRBD1, 6 bases. Germline values: CDR1 MNHEY, CDR2 SVGAGI. The V end was cut by 6 bases, the J end by 1 base, with 12 bases between. CDR3 length equals 15 residues. CDR3 region: CASRDGTMNTGELFF. The CDR3 DNA sequence: TGTGCCAGCAGGGACGGGACAATGAACACCGGGGAGCTGTTTTTT.

Comments on this clone: A read error may account for a junction end that differs from germline. CDR3 loop: CASSSTRHRGNQPQHF. The CDR3 DNA reads TGTGCTAGCAGCTCTACGAGACACAGGGGCAATCAGCCCCAGCATTTT. The rearrangement joins TRBV7-7 to TRBJ1-5, with D perhaps TRBD1 (6 bases). Germline loops: CDR1 SSHAT, CDR2 FNYEAQ (reference sequence). This CDR3 has 16 residues.

The J gene is TRBJ1-1, the V gene TRBV6-5, with 7 bases lining up with TRBD1. Germline lookup yields CDR1 MNHEY and CDR2 SVGAGI. The CDR3 has 15 residues. J was trimmed by 5 bases and V by 7 bases; bases with no gene match: 13. The CDR3 DNA follows: TGTGCCAGCACCCAGACAGGGTGGATGGGGACTGAAGCTTTCTTT. This encodes CASTQTGWMGTEAFF.

This chain uses TRBV7-2 with TRBJ2-7; maybe TRBD2 (6 bases). V shed 5 bases and J shed 1 base, with 12 bases lying between them. The CDR3 contains 14 residues. Germline V gene lookup returns CDR1 SGHTA and CDR2 FQGNSA. CDR3 loop: CASSMGAGSYEQYF. The CDR3 coding sequence is TGTGCCAGCAGCATGGGAGCGGGTTCCTACGAGCAGTACTTC.

With respect to this clone: The same CDR3 arises from other DNA sequences in this sample as well. The V and J genes are TRBV4-2 and TRBJ1-6; D remains ambiguous. CDR3 length: 17 amino acids. Germline-derived CDR1 and CDR2 are LGHNA and YNFKEQ. V was cut by 0 bases and J by 6 bases, with 15 bases left in between. The CDR3 coding sequence is TGTGCCAGCAGCCAAGAAACGAGGGTTTGGAGTAATTCACCCCTCCACTTT. It specifies CASSQETRVWSNSPLHF.

The V gene is TRBV9, the J gene TRBJ2-6; possibly TRBD2 for D (6 bases). The CDR3 has 15 amino acids. Germline CDR1 and CDR2: SGDLS and YYNGEE. Trimming shortened V by 2 bases and J by 2 bases, and 8 bases separated the two germline ends. The CDR3 protein is CASSVRGTGANVLTF. The CDR3 DNA is TGTGCCAGCAGCGTCCGGGGGACTGGGGCCAACGTCCTGACTTTC.

This chain's CDR3 is CASSPGQGAGEQYF. CDR3 coding DNA: TGTGCCAGCTCACCCGGACAGGGGGCGGGCGAGCAGTACTTC. The genes are TRBV18 and TRBJ2-7; 11 bases fit TRBD1. V lost 3 bases, J lost 6 bases, and 4 bases stayed unmatched. In germline, CDR1 is KGHSH, CDR2 LQKENI. The CDR3 consists of 14 residues.

The rearrangement uses TRBV4-1 and TRBJ2-7; D gene uncertain. V was shortened by 1 base and J by 2 bases, with 9 bases between the two germline ends. The CDR3 is 14 amino acids. CDR1 is MGHRA and CDR2 is YSYEKL in the germline V gene. CDR3: CASSQVHGTYEQYF. For the CDR3, the DNA is TGCGCCAGCAGCCAAGTTCACGGTACCTACGAGCAGTACTTC.

This sequence joins TRBV7-2 and TRBJ1-4, with 8 bases that match TRBD1. V gave up 4 bases and J gave up 7 bases; unmatched junction bases: 11. CDR3 length: 16 residues. Germline assignment: CDR1 SGHTA and CDR2 FQGNSA. The CDR3 DNA is TGTGCCAGCAGCTCCCAAGGACAGGGCATTTCTGAAAAACTGTTTTTT. It encodes CASSSQGQGISEKLFF.